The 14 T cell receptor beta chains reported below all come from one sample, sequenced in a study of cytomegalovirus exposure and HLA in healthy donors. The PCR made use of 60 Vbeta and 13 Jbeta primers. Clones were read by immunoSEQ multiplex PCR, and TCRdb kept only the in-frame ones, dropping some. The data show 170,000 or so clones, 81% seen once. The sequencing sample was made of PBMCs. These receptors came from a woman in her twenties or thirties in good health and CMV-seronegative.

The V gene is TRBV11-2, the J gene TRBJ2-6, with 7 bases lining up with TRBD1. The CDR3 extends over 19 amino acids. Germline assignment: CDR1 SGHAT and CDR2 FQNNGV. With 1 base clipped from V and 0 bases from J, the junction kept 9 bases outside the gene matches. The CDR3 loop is CASSLALTGYTSGANVLTF. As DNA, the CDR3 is TGTGCCAGCAGCTTAGCTTTGACAGGGTATACCTCTGGGGCCAACGTCCTGACTTTC.

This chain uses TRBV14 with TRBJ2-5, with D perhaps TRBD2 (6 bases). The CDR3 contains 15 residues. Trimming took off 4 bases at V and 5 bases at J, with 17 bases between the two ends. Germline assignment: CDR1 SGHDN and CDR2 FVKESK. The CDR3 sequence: CASSPTRGVGETQYF. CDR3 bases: TGTGCCAGCAGCCCGACTAGGGGAGTCGGGGAGACCCAGTACTTC.

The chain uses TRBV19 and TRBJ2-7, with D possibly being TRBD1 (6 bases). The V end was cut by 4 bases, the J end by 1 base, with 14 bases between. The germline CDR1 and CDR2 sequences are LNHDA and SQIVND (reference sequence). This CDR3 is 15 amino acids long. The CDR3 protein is CASSSLQGISYEQYF. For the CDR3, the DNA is TGTGCCAGTAGTAGCCTACAGGGAATTTCCTACGAGCAGTACTTC.

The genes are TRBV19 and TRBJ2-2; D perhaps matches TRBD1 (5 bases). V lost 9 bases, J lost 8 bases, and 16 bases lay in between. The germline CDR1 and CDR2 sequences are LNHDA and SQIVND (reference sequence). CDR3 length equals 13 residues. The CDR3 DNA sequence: TGTGCCAGCCAACCTCAGGGTGTAGGGGAGCTGTTTTTT. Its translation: CASQPQGVGELFF.

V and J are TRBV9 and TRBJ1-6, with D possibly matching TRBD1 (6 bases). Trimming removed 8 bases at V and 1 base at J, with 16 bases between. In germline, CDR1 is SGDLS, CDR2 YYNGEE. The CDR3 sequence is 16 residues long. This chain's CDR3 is CARKQGSSSYNSPLHF. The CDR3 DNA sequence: TGTGCCAGAAAACAGGGTAGTTCGTCCTATAATTCACCCCTCCACTTT.

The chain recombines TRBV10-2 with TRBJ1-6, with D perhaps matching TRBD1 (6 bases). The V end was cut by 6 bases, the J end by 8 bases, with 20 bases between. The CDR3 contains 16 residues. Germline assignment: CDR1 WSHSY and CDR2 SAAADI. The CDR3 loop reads CASRSQGNRPDSPLHF. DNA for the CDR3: TGCGCCAGCAGATCTCAGGGGAATAGACCGGATTCACCCCTCCACTTT.

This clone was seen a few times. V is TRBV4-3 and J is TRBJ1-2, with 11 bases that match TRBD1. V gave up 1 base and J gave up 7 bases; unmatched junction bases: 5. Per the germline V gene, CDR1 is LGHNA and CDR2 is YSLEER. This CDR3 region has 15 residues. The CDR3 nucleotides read TGCGCCAGCAGCCAAGGGTGGACAGGGGGCGGTGGCTACACCTTC. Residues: CASSQGWTGGGGYTF.

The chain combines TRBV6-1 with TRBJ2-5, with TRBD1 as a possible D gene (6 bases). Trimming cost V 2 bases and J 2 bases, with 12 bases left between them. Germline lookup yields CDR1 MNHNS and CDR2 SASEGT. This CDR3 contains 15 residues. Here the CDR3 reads CASSEFYRVQETQYF. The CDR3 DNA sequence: TGTGCCAGCAGTGAATTTTACAGGGTACAAGAGACCCAGTACTTC.

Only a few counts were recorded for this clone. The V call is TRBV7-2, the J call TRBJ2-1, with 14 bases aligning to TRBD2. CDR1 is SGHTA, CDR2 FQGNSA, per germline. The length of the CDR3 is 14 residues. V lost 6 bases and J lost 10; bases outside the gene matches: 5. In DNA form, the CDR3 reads TGTGCCAGCAGTTCTGGACTAGCGGGGGGAGAGCAGTTCTTC. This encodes CASSSGLAGGEQFF.

The CDR3 nucleotides are TGTGCCAGCAGTTCCCGGGACTACGAGCAGTACTTC. Its translation: CASSSRDYEQYF. The gene calls are TRBV6-1 and TRBJ2-7; a possible D gene is TRBD2 (5 bases). The CDR3 consists of 12 residues. Trimming stripped 5 bases from V and 3 bases from J, with 8 bases between. Per the germline V gene, CDR1 is MNHNS and CDR2 is SASEGT.

CDR3 protein: CARSLGRVPEGQSPHNSPLHF. DNA of the CDR3: TGTGCCAGAAGCTTGGGCAGGGTGCCCGAGGGACAGTCCCCTCATAATTCACCCCTCCACTTT. This chain uses TRBV5-3 with TRBJ1-6; 7 bases match TRBD1. Being an ORF, TRBV5-3 has a function that is uncertain. The CDR3 loop spans 21 amino acids. Unmatched junction bases numbered 20, after V lost 0 bases and J lost 5 bases.

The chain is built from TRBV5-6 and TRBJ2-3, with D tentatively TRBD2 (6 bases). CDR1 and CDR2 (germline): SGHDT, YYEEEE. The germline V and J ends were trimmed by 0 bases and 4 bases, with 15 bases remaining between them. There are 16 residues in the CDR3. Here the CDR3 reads CASSLVSGVGADTQYF. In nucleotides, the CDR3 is TGTGCCAGCAGCTTGGTGTCGGGGGTGGGAGCAGATACGCAGTATTTT.

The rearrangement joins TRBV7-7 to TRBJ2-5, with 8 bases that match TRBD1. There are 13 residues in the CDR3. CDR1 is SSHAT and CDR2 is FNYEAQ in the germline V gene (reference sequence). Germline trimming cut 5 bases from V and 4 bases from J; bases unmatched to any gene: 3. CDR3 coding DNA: TGTGCCAGCAGCGCGGACAGGGTAGAGACCCAGTACTTC. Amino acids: CASSADRVETQYF.

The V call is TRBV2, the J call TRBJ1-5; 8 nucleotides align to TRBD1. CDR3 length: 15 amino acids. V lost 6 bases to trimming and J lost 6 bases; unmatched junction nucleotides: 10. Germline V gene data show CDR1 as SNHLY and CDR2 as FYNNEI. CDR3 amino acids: CASSLGQGVVQPQHF. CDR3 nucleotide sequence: TGTGCCAGCAGCCTCGGACAGGGAGTGGTTCAGCCCCAGCATTTT.